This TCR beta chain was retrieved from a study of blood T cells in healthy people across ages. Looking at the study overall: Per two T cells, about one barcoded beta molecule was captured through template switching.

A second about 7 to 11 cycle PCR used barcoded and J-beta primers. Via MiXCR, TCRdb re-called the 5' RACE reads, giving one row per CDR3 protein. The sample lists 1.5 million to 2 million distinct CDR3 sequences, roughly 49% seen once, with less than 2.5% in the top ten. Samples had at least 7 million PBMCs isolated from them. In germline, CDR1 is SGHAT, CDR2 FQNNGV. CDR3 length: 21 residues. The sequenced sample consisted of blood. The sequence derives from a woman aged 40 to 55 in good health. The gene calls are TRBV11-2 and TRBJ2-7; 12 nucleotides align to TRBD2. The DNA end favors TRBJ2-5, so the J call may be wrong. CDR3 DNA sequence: TGTGCCAGCAGCTTAGAACCGGCTAGCGGGGGGGCCACCCCCCCAATAGTGACCCAGTACTTC. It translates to CASSLEPASGGATPPIVTQYF.